These 21 T cell receptor beta chains share one sample of origin, sequenced in a study of blood T cell repertoires in COVID-19. Here immunoSEQ multiplex PCR was the method, and the copy in TCRdb shows in-frame clones only, minus some. The data hold approximately 270,000 clones, with around 90% observed a single time. Specimen: peripheral blood. These receptors were collected from a man aged 45-65 years with acute or convalescent COVID-19.

In this sample, this clone turned up once. V gene TRBV15 combines with J gene TRBJ2-2; TRBD1 matches at 9 bases. Looked up from germline, CDR1 is LNHNV and CDR2 is YYDKDF (reference sequence). The CDR3 loop spans 14 amino acids. Trimming removed 8 bases from V and 7 bases from J; junction bases left unmatched: 8. The chain's CDR3 is CATQLDRGNGELFF. CDR3 sequence (DNA): TGTGCCACCCAATTGGACAGGGGCAACGGGGAGCTGTTTTTT.

The chain links TRBV30 to TRBJ2-3; perhaps TRBD2 as D (6 bases). The germline V gene has CDR1 GTSNPN and CDR2 SVGIG (reference sequence). The CDR3 is 14 residues long. The V and J ends lost 2 bases and 2 bases respectively, with 11 bases between them. The CDR3 coding sequence is TGTGCCTGGAGTCGGGGGAGGCACACAGATACGCAGTATTTT. It specifies CAWSRGRHTDTQYF.

V and J are TRBV10-3 and TRBJ2-1; 7 nucleotides agree with TRBD1. The CDR3 extends over 16 amino acids. Germline assignment: CDR1 ENHRY and CDR2 SYGVKD. V was pared by 0 bases and J by 2 bases, with 4 bases of the junction left unmatched. The CDR3 bases are TGTGCCATCAGTGAGTCGCAGGGGGAGACCTACAATGAGCAGTTCTTC. As protein: CAISESQGETYNEQFF.

This chain connects TRBV6-6 to TRBJ1-1; 9 nucleotides agree with TRBD1. The germline CDR1 and CDR2 sequences are MNHNY and SVGAGI (reference sequence). Losses at the gene ends were 5 bases for V and 4 bases for J; bases not matched to a gene: 11. This CDR3 contains 16 residues. The CDR3 is CASSRTLTGGGTEAFF. DNA of the CDR3: TGTGCCAGCAGTCGCACTTTAACAGGGGGCGGCACTGAAGCTTTCTTT.

This clone was observed a few times. This chain links TRBV9 with TRBJ2-7, with 10 bases that match TRBD1. Germline CDR1 SGDLS, CDR2 YYNGEE. CDR3 length: 17 residues. V was pared by 3 bases and J by 2 bases, with 11 bases of the junction left unmatched. The chain's CDR3 is CASSAPLSGQGPYEQYF. DNA for the CDR3: TGTGCCAGCAGCGCCCCCCTTTCGGGACAGGGGCCCTACGAGCAGTACTTC.

The CDR3 bases are TGTGCCAGCAGCCCGAGGCGGGGGGCGTCGGCCGAGCAGTACTTC. Its translation: CASSPRRGASAEQYF. The genes are TRBV6-5 and TRBJ2-7; TRBD2 agrees at 8 bases. Germline V gene data show CDR1 as MNHEY and CDR2 as SVGAGI. V was pared by 6 bases and J by 6 bases, with 13 bases of the junction left unmatched. The CDR3 extends over 15 amino acids.

V gene TRBV9 combines with J gene TRBJ2-3; D may be TRBD2 (5 bases). This CDR3 has 15 residues. The V end was cut by 0 bases, the J end by 5 bases, with 13 bases between. Germline CDR1 reads SGDLS; CDR2 reads YYNGEE. The CDR3 DNA reads TGTGCCAGCAGCGTAGCCTCTAGCAGTGGAGATACGCAGTATTTT. Translation gives CASSVASSSGDTQYF.

V gene TRBV7-2 combines with J gene TRBJ1-1; the D is unclear. V shed 2 bases and J shed 4 bases, with 5 bases lying between them. The CDR3 is 12 amino acids. Germline CDR1 is SGHTA and CDR2 is FQGNSA. Here the CDR3 DNA reads TGTGCCAGCAGCTTACCGGGCACTGAAGCTTTCTTT. It is translated as CASSLPGTEAFF.

This chain links TRBV29-1 with TRBJ1-2; D may be TRBD1 (6 bases). The germline CDR1 and CDR2 sequences are SQVTM and ANQGSEA. The CDR3 loop spans 14 amino acids. V gave up 0 bases and J gave up 0 bases, with 8 bases separating them. The CDR3 sequence is CSVEDRQANYGYTF. The DNA of the CDR3 is TGCAGCGTTGAAGATCGACAGGCTAACTATGGCTACACCTTC.

This chain links TRBV18 with TRBJ2-5; 8 bases are shared with TRBD2. The germline V gene has CDR1 KGHSH and CDR2 LQKENI. The CDR3 has 17 residues. V lost 1 base and J lost 3; bases outside the gene matches: 10. The CDR3 protein is CASSPQERGSYEETQYF. In DNA, the CDR3 is TGTGCCAGCTCACCACAGGAGCGGGGGAGCTATGAAGAGACCCAGTACTTC.

The rearrangement joins TRBV27 to TRBJ2-5; 7 nucleotides align to TRBD2. V was clipped by 2 bases and J by 7 bases; unmatched bases: 4. This CDR3 region has 13 residues. CDR1 is MNHEY, CDR2 SMNVEV, per germline (reference sequence). The CDR3 sequence: CASSLGGEGTQYF. In DNA, the CDR3 is TGTGCCAGCAGTTTAGGGGGGGAAGGGACCCAGTACTTC.

This chain's CDR3 is CASSGGQGGISPLHF. The CDR3 DNA sequence: TGTGCCAGCAGTGGAGGACAGGGTGGTATTTCACCCCTCCACTTT. The V and J genes are TRBV25-1 and TRBJ1-6; TRBD1 aligns across 8 bases. Germline loops: CDR1 MGHDK, CDR2 SYGVNS. The trim removed 4 bases at V and 9 bases at J, leaving 8 bases unmatched. The CDR3 is 15 amino acids. The variable domain in full, with the rest retrieved from reference TRBV25-1 and TRBJ1-6, is EADIYQTPRYLVIGTGKKITLECSQTMGHDKMYWYQQDPGMELHLIHYSYGVNSTEKGDLSSESTVSRIRTEHFPLTLESARPSHTSQYLCASSGGQGGISPLHFGNGTRLTVT.

V usage is TRBV12-3 or TRBV12-4 and J usage is TRBJ1-2, with D maybe TRBD1 (5 bases). This CDR3 spans 12 amino acids. Trimming shortened V by 3 bases and J by 7 bases, and 9 bases separated the two germline ends. The CDR3 DNA is TGTGCCAGCAGTTTGTCAGGGCTTGGCTACACCTTC. This translates into CASSLSGLGYTF.

V and J are TRBV2 and TRBJ2-7; D is unclear. The CDR3 spans 14 residues. The V and J ends lost 6 bases and 3 bases respectively, with 15 bases between them. CDR1 is SNHLY, CDR2 FYNNEI, per germline. The CDR3 region has the DNA TGTGCCAGCAGCATTGATAAGCGAGACTACGAGCAGTACTTC. The encoded protein is CASSIDKRDYEQYF.

The chain joins TRBV11-3 to TRBJ2-3; TRBD2 aligns across 8 bases. The V gene's germline CDR1 is SGHNT and CDR2 YENEEA. The trim removed 6 bases at V and 4 bases at J, leaving 12 bases unmatched. This CDR3 has 16 amino acids. The CDR3 DNA reads as TGTGCCAGCAGTAAAATAGCGGGGAGGGGCGCAGATACGCAGTATTTT. Protein sequence: CASSKIAGRGADTQYF.

CDR3 in DNA: TGTGCCAGCAGCCCGAGGACAGGCAGGGCCGGGGAGCTGTTTTTT. It codes for CASSPRTGRAGELFF. The chain recombines TRBV13 with TRBJ2-2; 7 positions match TRBD1. This CDR3 spans 15 amino acids. Germline CDR1 is PRHDT and CDR2 is FYEKMQ (reference sequence). Germline trimming cut 5 bases from V and 6 bases from J; bases unmatched to any gene: 9.

CDR3 in DNA: TGTGCCAGCAGCCCCATGACGGTGGGGCTTGAGCAGTACTTC. It is translated as CASSPMTVGLEQYF. The chain recombines TRBV11-2 with TRBJ2-7, with D possibly being TRBD1 (5 bases). The length of the CDR3 is 14 residues. Germline loops: CDR1 SGHAT, CDR2 FQNNGV. Trimming took off 5 bases at V and 7 bases at J, with 18 bases between the two ends.

The rearrangement links TRBV5-4 to TRBJ1-6; TRBD1 agrees at 11 bases. CDR1 is SGHNT and CDR2 is YYREEE in the germline V gene (reference sequence). This CDR3 spans 14 amino acids. Losses at the gene ends were 4 bases for V and 10 bases for J; bases not matched to a gene: 4. CDR3 nucleotide sequence: TGTGCCAGCAGCACGGACAGGGGGCAATCACCCCTCCACTTT. Its translation is CASSTDRGQSPLHF.

The chain has TRBV11-1 and TRBJ2-5, with 8 bases that match TRBD2. Losses at the gene ends were 4 bases for V and 4 bases for J; bases not matched to a gene: 5. In germline, CDR1 is SGHAT, CDR2 FQDESV (reference sequence). The CDR3 is made up of 14 amino acids. In nucleotides, the CDR3 is TGTGCCAGCAGCTCCCGGGGGGGGCGAGAGACCCAGTACTTC. This encodes CASSSRGGRETQYF.

The rearrangement links TRBV6-2 or TRBV6-3 to TRBJ1-3; D remains ambiguous. Per the germline V gene, CDR1 is MNHEY and CDR2 is SVGEGT. Trimming pared 2 bases from V and 4 bases from J, leaving 12 bases between. CDR3 length: 15 residues. The CDR3 is CASSYPVRRGNTIYF. The CDR3 DNA reads TGTGCCAGCAGTTACCCGGTAAGGAGGGGAAACACCATATATTTT.

The J gene is TRBJ2-1, the V gene TRBV30; D possibly corresponds to TRBD1 (6 bases). Germline loops: CDR1 GTSNPN, CDR2 SVGIG (reference sequence). Between the trimmed V and J ends, which lost 7 bases and 2 bases, there was a span of 12 bases. The CDR3 runs 13 residues. In DNA form, the CDR3 reads TGTGCCTCCCGGACAGTACCCTACAATGAGCAGTTCTTC. It translates to CASRTVPYNEQFF.